This T cell receptor (beta chain) was recovered during a study of cytomegalovirus exposure and HLA in healthy donors. The method was immunoSEQ multiplex PCR; TCRdb's version includes in-frame clones alone and lacks a portion of them. The repertoire holds 130,000 to 150,000 clones, roughly nine tenths seen once, with just under 3% in the top ten. V lost 4 bases, J lost 2 bases, and 2 bases stayed unmatched. CDR3 length: 13 amino acids. CDR1 KGHSH and CDR2 LQKENI come from the germline V gene. The study drew the donors from its 120-subject validation cohort, separate from the roughly 700-subject first cohort. Overall study findings and caveats: Reports credit the classifier with highly specific, highly sensitive diagnosis of cytomegalovirus status. TCR sequences were mostly rare, though some public TCRs occurred in many donors. Altogether, more than 150 TCR beta chains were recorded as cytomegalovirus-associated.

This clone showed up just a few times. No antigen is known for it. Material for sequencing was PBMCs. The chain links TRBV18 to TRBJ2-7, with TRBD1 matching over 7 bases. The TCR originated in a man aged 18-30 years in good health and CMV-seronegative. CDR3 amino acids: CASSLGTAYEQYF. CDR3 coding DNA: TGTGCCAGCTCACTCGGGACAGCCTACGAGCAGTACTTC.